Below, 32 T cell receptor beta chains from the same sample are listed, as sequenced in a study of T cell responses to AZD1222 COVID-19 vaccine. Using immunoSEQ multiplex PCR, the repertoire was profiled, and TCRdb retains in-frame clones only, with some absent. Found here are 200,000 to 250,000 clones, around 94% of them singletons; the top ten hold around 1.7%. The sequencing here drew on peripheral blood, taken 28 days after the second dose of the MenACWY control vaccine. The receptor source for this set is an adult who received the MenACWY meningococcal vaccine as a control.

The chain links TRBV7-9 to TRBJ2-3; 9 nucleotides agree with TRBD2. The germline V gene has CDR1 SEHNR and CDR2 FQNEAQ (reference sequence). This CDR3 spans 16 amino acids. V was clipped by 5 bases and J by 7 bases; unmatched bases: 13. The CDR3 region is CASSLIAGDPWYTQYF. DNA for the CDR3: TGTGCCAGCAGCCTTATAGCGGGGGACCCTTGGTATACGCAGTATTTT.

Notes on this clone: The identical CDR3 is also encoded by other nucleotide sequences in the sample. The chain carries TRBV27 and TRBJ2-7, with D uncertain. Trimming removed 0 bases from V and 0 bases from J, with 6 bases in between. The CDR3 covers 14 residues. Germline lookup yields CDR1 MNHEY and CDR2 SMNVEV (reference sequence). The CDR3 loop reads CASSLSGSSYEQYF. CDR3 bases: TGTGCCAGCAGTTTATCGGGCAGCTCCTACGAGCAGTACTTC.

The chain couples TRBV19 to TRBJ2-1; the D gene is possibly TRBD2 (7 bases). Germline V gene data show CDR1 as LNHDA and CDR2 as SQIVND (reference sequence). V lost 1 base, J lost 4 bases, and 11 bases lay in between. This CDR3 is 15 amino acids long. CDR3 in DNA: TGTGCCAGTAGTATAGCGGGGGGCAAATACAATGAGCAGTTCTTC. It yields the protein CASSIAGGKYNEQFF.

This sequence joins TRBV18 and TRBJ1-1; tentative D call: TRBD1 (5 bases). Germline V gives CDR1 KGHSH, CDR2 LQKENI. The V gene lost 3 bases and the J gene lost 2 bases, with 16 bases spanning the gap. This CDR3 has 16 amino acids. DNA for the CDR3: TGTGCCAGCTCACCCCTACAGCCGGGGGGAAACACTGAAGCTTTCTTT. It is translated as CASSPLQPGGNTEAFF.

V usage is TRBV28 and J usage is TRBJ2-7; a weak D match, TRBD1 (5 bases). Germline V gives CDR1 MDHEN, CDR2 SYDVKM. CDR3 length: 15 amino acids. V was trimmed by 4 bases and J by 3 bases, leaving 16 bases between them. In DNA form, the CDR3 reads TGTGCCAGCAGTTCCCCCCTGGGGCCTGACTACGAGCAGTACTTC. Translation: CASSSPLGPDYEQYF.

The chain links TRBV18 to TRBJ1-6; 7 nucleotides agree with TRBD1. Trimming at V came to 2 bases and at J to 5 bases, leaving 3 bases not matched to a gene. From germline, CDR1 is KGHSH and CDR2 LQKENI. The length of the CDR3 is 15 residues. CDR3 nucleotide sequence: TGTGCCAGCTCACCAAACCAGGGGGATAATTCACCCCTCCACTTT. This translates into CASSPNQGDNSPLHF.

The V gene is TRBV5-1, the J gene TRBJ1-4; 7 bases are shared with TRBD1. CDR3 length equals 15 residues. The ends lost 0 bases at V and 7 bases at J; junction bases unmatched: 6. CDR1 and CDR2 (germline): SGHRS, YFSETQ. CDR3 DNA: TGCGCCAGCAGCTTGGCCGGACAGGCGGCTGAAAAACTGTTTTTT. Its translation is CASSLAGQAAEKLFF.

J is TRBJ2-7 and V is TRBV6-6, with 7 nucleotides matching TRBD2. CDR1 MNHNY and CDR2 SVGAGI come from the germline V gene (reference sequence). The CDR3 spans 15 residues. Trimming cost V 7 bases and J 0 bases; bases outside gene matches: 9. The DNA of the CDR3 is TGTGCCAGCACCCCCCCAGCGGGATACTCCTACGAGCAGTACTTC. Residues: CASTPPAGYSYEQYF.

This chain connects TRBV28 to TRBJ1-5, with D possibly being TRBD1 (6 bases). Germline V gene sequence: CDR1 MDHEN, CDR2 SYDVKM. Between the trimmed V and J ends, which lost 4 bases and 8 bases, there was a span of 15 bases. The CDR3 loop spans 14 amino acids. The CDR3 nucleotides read TGTGCCAGCAGTTCAACAGGGCCGGATGAGCCCCAGCATTTT. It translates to CASSSTGPDEPQHF.

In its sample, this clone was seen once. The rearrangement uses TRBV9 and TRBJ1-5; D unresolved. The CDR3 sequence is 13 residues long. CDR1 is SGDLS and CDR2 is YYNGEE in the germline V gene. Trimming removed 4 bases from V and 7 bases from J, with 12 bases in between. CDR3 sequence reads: CASSQNLDQPQHF. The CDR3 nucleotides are TGTGCCAGCAGCCAAAACCTGGACCAGCCCCAGCATTTT.

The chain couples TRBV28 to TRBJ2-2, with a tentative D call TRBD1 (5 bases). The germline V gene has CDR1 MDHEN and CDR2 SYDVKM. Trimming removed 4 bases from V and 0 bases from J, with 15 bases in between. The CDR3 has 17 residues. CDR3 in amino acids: CASSYPPQGSNTGELFF. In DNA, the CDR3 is TGTGCCAGCAGTTATCCCCCCCAGGGTTCGAACACCGGGGAGCTGTTTTTT. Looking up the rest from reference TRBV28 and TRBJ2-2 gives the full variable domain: DVKVTQSSRYLVKRTGEKVFLECVQDMDHENMFWYRQDPGLGLRLIYFSYDVKMKEKGDIPEGYSVSREKKERFSLILESASTNQTSMYLCASSYPPQGSNTGELFFGEGSRLTVL.

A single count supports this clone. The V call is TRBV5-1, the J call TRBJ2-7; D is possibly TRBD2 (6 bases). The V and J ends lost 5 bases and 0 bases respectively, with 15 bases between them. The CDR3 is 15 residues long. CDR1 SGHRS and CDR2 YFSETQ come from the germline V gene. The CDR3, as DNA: TGCGCCAGCAGACGGGGGACTGAGAGCTCCTACGAGCAGTACTTC. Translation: CASRRGTESSYEQYF.

The CDR3 DNA reads as TGCAGTGCTAGTTCCGACAGGGGTGATACGCAGTATTTT. It yields the protein CSASSDRGDTQYF. The rearrangement joins TRBV20-1 to TRBJ2-3; 8 bases match TRBD1. The length of the CDR3 is 13 residues. Germline V lookup: CDR1 DFQATT, CDR2 SNEGSKA (reference sequence). The J segment lost 6 bases and the V segment lost 3 bases, leaving 5 bases of the junction unmatched.

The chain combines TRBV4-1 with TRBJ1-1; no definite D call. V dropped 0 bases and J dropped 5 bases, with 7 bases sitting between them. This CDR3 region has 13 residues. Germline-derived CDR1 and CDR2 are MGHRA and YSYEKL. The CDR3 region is CASSQDSGTEAFF. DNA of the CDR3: TGCGCCAGCAGCCAAGATTCCGGGACTGAAGCTTTCTTT.

The CDR3 DNA reads TGTGCCAGCAGCTTCCTAGCGGGGACCACAGATACGCAGTATTTT. Encoded protein: CASSFLAGTTDTQYF. V usage is TRBV7-2 and J usage is TRBJ2-3; 9 bases match TRBD2. Trimming removed 3 bases from V and 2 bases from J; junction bases left unmatched: 3. The length of the CDR3 is 15 residues. The germline V gene encodes CDR1 SGHTA and CDR2 FQGNSA.

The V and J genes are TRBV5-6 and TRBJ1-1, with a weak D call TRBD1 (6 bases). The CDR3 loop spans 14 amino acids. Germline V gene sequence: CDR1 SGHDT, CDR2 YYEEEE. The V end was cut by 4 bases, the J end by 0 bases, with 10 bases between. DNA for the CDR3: TGTGCCAGCAGCCGGGGGACATTGAACACTGAAGCTTTCTTT. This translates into CASSRGTLNTEAFF.

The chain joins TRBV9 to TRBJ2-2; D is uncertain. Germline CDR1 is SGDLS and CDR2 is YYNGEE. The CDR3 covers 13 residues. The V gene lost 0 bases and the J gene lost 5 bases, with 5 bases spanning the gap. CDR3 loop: CASSVGLTGELFF. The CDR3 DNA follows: TGTGCCAGCAGCGTAGGGTTAACCGGGGAGCTGTTTTTT.

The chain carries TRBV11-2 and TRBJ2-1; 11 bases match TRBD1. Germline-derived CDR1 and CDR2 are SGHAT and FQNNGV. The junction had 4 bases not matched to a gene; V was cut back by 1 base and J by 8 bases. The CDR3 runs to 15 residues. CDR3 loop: CASSLARGQGDEQFF. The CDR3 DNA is TGTGCCAGCAGCTTAGCCAGGGGACAGGGGGATGAGCAGTTCTTC.

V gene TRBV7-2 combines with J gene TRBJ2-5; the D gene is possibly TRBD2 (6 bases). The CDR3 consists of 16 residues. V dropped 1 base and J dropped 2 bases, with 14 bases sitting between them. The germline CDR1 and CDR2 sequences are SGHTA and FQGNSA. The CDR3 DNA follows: TGTGCCAGCAGCTTAGAAGTCGGGAGCCTACAAGAGACCCAGTACTTC. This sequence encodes CASSLEVGSLQETQYF.

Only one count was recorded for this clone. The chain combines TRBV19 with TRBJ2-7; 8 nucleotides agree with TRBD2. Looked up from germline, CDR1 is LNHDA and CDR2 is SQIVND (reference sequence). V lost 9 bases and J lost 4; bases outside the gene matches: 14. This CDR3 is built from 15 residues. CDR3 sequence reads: CASTPAGGDMYEQYF. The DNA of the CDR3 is TGTGCCAGCACTCCCGCGGGGGGCGATATGTACGAGCAGTACTTC.

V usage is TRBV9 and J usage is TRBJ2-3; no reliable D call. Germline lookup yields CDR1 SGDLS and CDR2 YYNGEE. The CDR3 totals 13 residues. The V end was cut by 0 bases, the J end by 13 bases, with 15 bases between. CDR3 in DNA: TGTGCCAGCAGCGTAGAGGCGACGGGTTGGGAGTATTTT. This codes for CASSVEATGWEYF.

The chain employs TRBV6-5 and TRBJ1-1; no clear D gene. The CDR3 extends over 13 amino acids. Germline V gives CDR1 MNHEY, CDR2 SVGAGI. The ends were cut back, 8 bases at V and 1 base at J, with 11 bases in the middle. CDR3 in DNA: TGTGCCAGCCGACCTAGCCGGAACACTGAAGCTTTCTTT. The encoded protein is CASRPSRNTEAFF.

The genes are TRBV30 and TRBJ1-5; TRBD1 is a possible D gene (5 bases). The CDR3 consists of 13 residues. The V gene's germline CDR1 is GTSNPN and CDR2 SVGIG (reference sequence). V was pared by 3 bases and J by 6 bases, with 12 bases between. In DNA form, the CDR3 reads TGTGCCTGGAGGTTGGCAGGGTCTCAGCCCCAGCATTTT. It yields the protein CAWRLAGSQPQHF.

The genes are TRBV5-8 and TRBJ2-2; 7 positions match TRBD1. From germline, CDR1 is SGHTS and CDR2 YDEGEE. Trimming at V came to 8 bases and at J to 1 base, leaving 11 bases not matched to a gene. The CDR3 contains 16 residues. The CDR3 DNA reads TGTGCCAGGTCGGGAAGGGGGCGGCAGAACACCGGGGAGCTGTTTTTT. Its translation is CARSGRGRQNTGELFF.

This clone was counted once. The CDR3 nucleotides are TGTGCCAGCAGTCCATCCGGGACAGGGAGCTACGAGCAGTACTTC. It specifies CASSPSGTGSYEQYF. The rearrangement uses TRBV27 and TRBJ2-7; 9 nucleotides agree with TRBD1. The V and J ends lost 5 bases and 3 bases, in that order; junction bases with no gene match: 8. CDR1 and CDR2 from the germline V gene are MNHEY and SMNVEV (reference sequence). The CDR3 sequence is 15 residues long.

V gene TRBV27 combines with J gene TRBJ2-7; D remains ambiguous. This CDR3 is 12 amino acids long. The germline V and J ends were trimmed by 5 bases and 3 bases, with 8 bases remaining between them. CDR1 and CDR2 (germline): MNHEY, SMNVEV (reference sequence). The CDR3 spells CASSDDGYEQYF. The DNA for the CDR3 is TGTGCCAGCAGTGACGACGGCTACGAGCAGTACTTC.

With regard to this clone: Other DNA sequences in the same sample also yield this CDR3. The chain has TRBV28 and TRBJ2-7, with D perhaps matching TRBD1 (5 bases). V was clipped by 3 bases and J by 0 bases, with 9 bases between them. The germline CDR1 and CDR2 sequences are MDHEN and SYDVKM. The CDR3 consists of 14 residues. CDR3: CASSFQGSSYEQYF. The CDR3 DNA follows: TGTGCCAGCAGTTTCCAGGGAAGCTCCTACGAGCAGTACTTC.

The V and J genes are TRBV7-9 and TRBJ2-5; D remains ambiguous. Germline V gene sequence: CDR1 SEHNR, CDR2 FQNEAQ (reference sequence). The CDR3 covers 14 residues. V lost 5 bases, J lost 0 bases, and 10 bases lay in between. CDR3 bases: TGTGCCAGCAGCCCCTGGGGTGACCAAGAGACCCAGTACTTC. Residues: CASSPWGDQETQYF. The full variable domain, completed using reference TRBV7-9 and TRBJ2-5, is DTGVSQNPRHKITKRGQNVTFRCDPISEHNRLYWYRQTLGQGPEFLTYFQNEAQLEKSRLLSDRFSAERPKGSFSTLEIQRTEQGDSAMYLCASSPWGDQETQYFGPGTRLLVL.

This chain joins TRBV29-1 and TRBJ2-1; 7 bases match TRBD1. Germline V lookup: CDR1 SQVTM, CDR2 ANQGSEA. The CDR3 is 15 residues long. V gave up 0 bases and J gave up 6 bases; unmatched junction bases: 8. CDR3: CSVEEGKGASNEQFF. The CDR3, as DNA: TGCAGCGTTGAAGAAGGAAAGGGGGCGTCCAATGAGCAGTTCTTC.

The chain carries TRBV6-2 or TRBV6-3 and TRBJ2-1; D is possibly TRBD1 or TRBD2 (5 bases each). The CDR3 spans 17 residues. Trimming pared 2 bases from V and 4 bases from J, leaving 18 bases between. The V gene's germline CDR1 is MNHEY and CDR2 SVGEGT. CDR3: CASSYGGAGLTYNEQFF. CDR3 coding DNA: TGTGCCAGCAGTTACGGGGGTGCAGGGCTGACTTACAATGAGCAGTTCTTC.

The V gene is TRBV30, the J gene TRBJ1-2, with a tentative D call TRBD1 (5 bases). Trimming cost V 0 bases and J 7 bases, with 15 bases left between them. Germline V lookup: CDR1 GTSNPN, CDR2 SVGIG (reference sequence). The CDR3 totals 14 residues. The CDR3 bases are TGTGCCTGGAGTGTAAAAACCCCAGGGCTTGGCTACACCTTC. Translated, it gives CAWSVKTPGLGYTF.

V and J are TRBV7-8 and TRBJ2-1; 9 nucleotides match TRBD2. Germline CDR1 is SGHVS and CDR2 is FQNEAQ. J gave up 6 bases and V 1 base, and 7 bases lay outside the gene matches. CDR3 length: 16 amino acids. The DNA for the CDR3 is TGTGCCAGCAGCTTAGAGTTAATAGCGGGGGCCAATGAGCAGTTCTTC. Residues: CASSLELIAGANEQFF.